A single sample gave rise to the 5 T cell receptor beta chains below, sequenced in a study of blood T cell repertoires in COVID-19. Profiling relied on immunoSEQ multiplex PCR, and the TCRdb table lists in-frame clones only, not all of them. The sample carries roughly 260,000 clones, around 92% recorded once. Sequencing input: peripheral blood. Every receptor here comes from a person under 35 with COVID-19, enrolled during active disease.

This clone was seen only a few times. The V call is TRBV4-2, the J call TRBJ2-7; 10 bases line up with TRBD2. The CDR3 has 16 residues. With V trimmed by 0 bases and J by 7 bases, 9 bases remained unmatched. Germline V CDR1 and CDR2: LGHNA, YNFKEQ. The CDR3 sequence is CASSQDTGAGGIEQYF. CDR3 nucleotides: TGTGCCAGCAGCCAAGATACGGGAGCGGGAGGGATAGAGCAGTACTTC.

This chain connects TRBV7-3 to TRBJ2-2; perhaps TRBD1 as D (6 bases). With 5 bases removed from V and 0 bases from J, the gap between germline ends came to 16 bases. The CDR3 spans 17 residues. CDR1 is SGHTA, CDR2 FQGTGA, per germline. CDR3 loop: CASSSPTGSTNTGELFF. The DNA for the CDR3 is TGTGCCAGCAGCAGTCCGACAGGTAGCACGAACACCGGGGAGCTGTTTTTT.

The chain uses TRBV11-3 and TRBJ2-7, with a possible D match to TRBD2 (6 bases). Trimming removed 4 bases at V and 0 bases at J, with 10 bases between. The length of the CDR3 is 14 residues. Germline lookup yields CDR1 SGHNT and CDR2 YENEEA. The CDR3 nucleotides are TGTGCCAGCAGCTCAACGGGGGACTCCTACGAGCAGTACTTC. It specifies CASSSTGDSYEQYF.

The chain has TRBV5-1 and TRBJ2-7, with 8 bases that match TRBD1. This CDR3 has 13 residues. In germline, CDR1 is SGHRS, CDR2 YFSETQ. Trimming cost V 4 bases and J 6 bases; bases outside gene matches: 6. The CDR3 is CASSQDRDGEQYF. For the CDR3, the DNA is TGCGCCAGCAGCCAGGACAGGGACGGCGAGCAGTACTTC. Complete variable domain (other parts from reference TRBV5-1 and TRBJ2-7): KAGVTQTPRYLIKTRGQQVTLSCSPISGHRSVSWYQQTPGQGLQFLFEYFSETQRNKGNFPGRFSGRQFSNSRSEMNVSTLELGDSALYLCASSQDRDGEQYFGPGTRLTVT.

The chain has TRBV19 and TRBJ1-1, with D possibly being TRBD1 (5 bases). Trimming removed 3 bases at V and 3 bases at J, with 11 bases between. Germline V gives CDR1 LNHDA, CDR2 SQIVND (reference sequence). The CDR3 is 14 residues long. The CDR3 coding sequence is TGTGCCAGTAGTATGATCGACAGTTACACTGAAGCTTTCTTT. Amino acids: CASSMIDSYTEAFF. Full variable domain (rest looked up from reference TRBV19 and TRBJ1-1): DGGITQSPKYLFRKEGQNVTLSCEQNLNHDAMYWYRQDPGQGLRLIYYSQIVNDFQKGDIAEGYSVSREKKESFPLTVTSAQKNPTAFYLCASSMIDSYTEAFFGQGTRLTVV.